The present entry profiles one TCR beta chain with its context. The sample is drawn from a study of blood T cell repertoires in COVID-19. The wider study: The study drew acute and convalescent COVID-19 samples from the United States, Italy and Spain. The analysed material was cDNA or gDNA that came from T cells, B-cell-depleted T cells, or PBMCs.

Recruits, aged roughly 18 to 95 years, lived in around 24 US areas. Cohorts were based on clinical histories the participants reported. Here immunoSEQ multiplex PCR was the method, and the copy in TCRdb shows in-frame clones only, minus some. This sample carries 180,000 or so clones, over 70% of them seen once, and the ten largest clones take roughly 13%. The V gene lost 0 bases and the J gene lost 3 bases, with 5 bases spanning the gap. Germline V gene sequence: CDR1 MNHEY, CDR2 SMNVEV (reference sequence). The CDR3 has 13 residues. The rearrangement links TRBV27 to TRBJ1-2; D ambiguous. The source material was PBMCs or T cells enriched from blood (not recorded which). The TCR originated in a woman aged 55-69 years who had recovered from COVID-19. The CDR3 sequence is CASSLSRYYGYTF. CDR3 nucleotide sequence: TGTGCCAGCAGTTTATCGAGGTACTATGGCTACACCTTC.